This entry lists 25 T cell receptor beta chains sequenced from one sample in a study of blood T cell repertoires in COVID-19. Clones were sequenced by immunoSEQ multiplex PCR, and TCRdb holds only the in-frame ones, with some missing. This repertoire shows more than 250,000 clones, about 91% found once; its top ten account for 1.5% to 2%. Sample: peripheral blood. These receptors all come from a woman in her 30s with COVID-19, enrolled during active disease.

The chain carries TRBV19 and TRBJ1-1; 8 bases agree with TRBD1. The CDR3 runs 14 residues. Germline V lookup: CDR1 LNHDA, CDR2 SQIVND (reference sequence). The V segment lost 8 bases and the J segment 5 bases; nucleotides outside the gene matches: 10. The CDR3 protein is CASADRTGRTEAFF. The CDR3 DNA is TGTGCCAGTGCGGATCGGACAGGGAGGACTGAAGCTTTCTTT.

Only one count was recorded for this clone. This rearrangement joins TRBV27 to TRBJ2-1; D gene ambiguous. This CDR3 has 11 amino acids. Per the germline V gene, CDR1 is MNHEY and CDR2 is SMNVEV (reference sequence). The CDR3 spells CATSLLNEQFF. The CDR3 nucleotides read TGTGCGACCAGTTTATTAAATGAGCAGTTCTTC.

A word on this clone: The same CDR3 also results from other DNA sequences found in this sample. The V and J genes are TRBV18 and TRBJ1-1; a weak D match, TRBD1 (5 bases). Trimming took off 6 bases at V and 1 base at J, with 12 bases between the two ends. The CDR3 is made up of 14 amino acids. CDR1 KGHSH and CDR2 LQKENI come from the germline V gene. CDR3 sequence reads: CASSPGHRNTEAFF. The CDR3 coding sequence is TGTGCCAGCTCTCCCGGACATAGGAACACTGAAGCTTTCTTT.

The CDR3 is CSVGPHWEGRDYGYTF. As DNA, the CDR3 is TGCAGCGTAGGACCCCACTGGGAGGGGCGCGACTATGGCTACACCTTC. This chain links TRBV29-1 with TRBJ1-2; TRBD1 might be the D (5 bases). The CDR3 is 16 amino acids. Germline lookup yields CDR1 SQVTM and CDR2 ANQGSEA. Trimming stripped 6 bases from V and 3 bases from J, with 23 bases between.

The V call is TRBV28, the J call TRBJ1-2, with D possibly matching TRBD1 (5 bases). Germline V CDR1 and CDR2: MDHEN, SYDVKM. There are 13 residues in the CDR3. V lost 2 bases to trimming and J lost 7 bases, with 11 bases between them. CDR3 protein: CASSLDQGLGYTF. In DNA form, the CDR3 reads TGTGCCAGCAGTTTAGACCAGGGACTTGGCTACACCTTC.

CDR3 DNA sequence: TGTGCCAGCAGTTTATACGGAGGGCAGTTATCGGGAGGCTACACCTTC. This codes for CASSLYGGQLSGGYTF. The chain carries TRBV28 and TRBJ1-2, with D uncertain. The CDR3 runs 16 residues. Germline values: CDR1 MDHEN, CDR2 SYDVKM. V was trimmed by 1 base and J by 8 bases, leaving 20 bases between them.

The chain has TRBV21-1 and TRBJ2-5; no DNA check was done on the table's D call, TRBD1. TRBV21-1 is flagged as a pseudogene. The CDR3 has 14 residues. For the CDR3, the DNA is TGTGCCAGCCCCTGGGACAGGGGGCAAGAGACCCAGTACTTC. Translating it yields CASPWDRGQETQYF.

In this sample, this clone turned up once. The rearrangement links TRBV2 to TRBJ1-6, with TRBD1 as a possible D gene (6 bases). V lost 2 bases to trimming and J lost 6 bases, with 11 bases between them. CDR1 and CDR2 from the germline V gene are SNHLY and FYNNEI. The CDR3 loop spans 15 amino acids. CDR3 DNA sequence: TGTGCCAGCAGTGAACGGGGGGCAGGTAATTCACCCCTCCACTTT. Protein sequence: CASSERGAGNSPLHF.

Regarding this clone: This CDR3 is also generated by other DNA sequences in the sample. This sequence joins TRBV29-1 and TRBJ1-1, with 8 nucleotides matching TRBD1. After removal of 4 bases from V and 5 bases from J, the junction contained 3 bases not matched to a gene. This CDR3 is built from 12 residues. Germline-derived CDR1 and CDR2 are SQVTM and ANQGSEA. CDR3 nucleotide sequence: TGCAGCGTTGGACAGGGGAGTACTGAAGCTTTCTTT. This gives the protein CSVGQGSTEAFF.

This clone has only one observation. The CDR3 bases are TGTGCCAGCCATACAGGGTTCAGCTCTGGAAACACCATATATTTT. Protein product: CASHTGFSSGNTIYF. This chain connects TRBV6-5 to TRBJ1-3, with D maybe TRBD1 (6 bases). The V and J ends lost 8 bases and 0 bases respectively, with 14 bases between them. Germline values: CDR1 MNHEY, CDR2 SVGAGI. There are 15 residues in the CDR3.

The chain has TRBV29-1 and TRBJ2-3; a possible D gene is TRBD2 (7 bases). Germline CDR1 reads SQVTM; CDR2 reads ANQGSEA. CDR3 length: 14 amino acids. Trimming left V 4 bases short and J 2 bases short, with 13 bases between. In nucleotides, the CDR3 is TGCAGCGTTGGGGGGCTAGCGGTCACAGATACGCAGTATTTT. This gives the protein CSVGGLAVTDTQYF.

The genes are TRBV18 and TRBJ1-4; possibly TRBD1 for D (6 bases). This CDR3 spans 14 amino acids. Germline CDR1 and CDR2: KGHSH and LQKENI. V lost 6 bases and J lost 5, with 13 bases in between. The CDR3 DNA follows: TGTGCCAGCTCTTCAGGGGTACTCAATGAAAAACTGTTTTTT. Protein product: CASSSGVLNEKLFF.

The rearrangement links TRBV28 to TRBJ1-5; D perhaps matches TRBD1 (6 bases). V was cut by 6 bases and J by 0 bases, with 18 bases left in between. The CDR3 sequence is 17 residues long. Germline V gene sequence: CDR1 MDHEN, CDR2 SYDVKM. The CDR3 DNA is TGTGCCAGCAGAACCTATATGGGACACCTTAGCAATCAGCCCCAGCATTTT. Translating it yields CASRTYMGHLSNQPQHF. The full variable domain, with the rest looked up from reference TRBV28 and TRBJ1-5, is DVKVTQSSRYLVKRTGEKVFLECVQDMDHENMFWYRQDPGLGLRLIYFSYDVKMKEKGDIPEGYSVSREKKERFSLILESASTNQTSMYLCASRTYMGHLSNQPQHFGDGTRLSIL.

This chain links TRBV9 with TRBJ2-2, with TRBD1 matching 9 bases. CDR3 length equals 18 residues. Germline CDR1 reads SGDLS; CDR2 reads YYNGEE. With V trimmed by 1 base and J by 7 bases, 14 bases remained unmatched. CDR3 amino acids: CASSVTPPTGGAGGELFF. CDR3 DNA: TGTGCCAGCAGCGTAACACCCCCCACAGGGGGCGCAGGCGGGGAGCTGTTTTTT.

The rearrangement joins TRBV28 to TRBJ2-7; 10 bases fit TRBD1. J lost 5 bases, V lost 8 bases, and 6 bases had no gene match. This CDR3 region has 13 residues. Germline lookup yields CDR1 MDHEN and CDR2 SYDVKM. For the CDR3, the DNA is TGTGCCAGCGGAGGGACAGGGGTCCACGAGCAGTACTTC. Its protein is CASGGTGVHEQYF.

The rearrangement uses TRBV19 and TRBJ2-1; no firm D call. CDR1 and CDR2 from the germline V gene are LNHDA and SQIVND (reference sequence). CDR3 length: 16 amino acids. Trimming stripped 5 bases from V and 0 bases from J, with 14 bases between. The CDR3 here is CASSPSPLPSYNEQFF. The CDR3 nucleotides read TGTGCCAGTAGTCCGTCGCCCCTACCCTCCTACAATGAGCAGTTCTTC.

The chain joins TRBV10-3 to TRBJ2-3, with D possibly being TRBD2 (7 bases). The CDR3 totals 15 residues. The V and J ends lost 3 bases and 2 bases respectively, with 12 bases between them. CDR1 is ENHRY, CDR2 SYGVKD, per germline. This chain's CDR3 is CAISEGGANTDTQYF. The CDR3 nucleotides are TGTGCCATCAGTGAAGGGGGGGCTAACACAGATACGCAGTATTTT.

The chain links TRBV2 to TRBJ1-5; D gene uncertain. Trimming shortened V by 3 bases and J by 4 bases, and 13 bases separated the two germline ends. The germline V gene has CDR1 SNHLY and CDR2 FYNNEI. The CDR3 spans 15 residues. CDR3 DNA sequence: TGTGCCAGCAGTGATGAGCGGGCGGTAAATCAGCCCCAGCATTTT. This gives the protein CASSDERAVNQPQHF.

The CDR3 nucleotides are TGCGCCAGCAGCCTTATAGCAGATACGCAGTATTTT. Translation: CASSLIADTQYF. The rearrangement uses TRBV4-1 and TRBJ2-3; D is unresolved. Trimming took off 4 bases at V and 4 bases at J, with 6 bases between the two ends. This CDR3 spans 12 amino acids. Germline assignment: CDR1 MGHRA and CDR2 YSYEKL.

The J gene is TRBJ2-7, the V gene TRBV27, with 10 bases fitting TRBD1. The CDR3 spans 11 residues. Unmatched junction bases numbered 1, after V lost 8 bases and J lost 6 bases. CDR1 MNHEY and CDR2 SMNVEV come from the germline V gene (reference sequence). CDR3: CASGTGVEQYV. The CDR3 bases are TGTGCCAGCGGGACAGGGGTCGAGCAGTACGTC.

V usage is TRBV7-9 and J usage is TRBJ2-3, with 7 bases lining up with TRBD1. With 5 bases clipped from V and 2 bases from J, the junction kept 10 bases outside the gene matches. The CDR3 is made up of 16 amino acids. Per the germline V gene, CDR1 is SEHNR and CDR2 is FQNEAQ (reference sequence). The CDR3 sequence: CASSPTTDRTTDTQYF. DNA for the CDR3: TGTGCCAGCAGCCCAACGACGGACAGGACCACAGATACGCAGTATTTT.

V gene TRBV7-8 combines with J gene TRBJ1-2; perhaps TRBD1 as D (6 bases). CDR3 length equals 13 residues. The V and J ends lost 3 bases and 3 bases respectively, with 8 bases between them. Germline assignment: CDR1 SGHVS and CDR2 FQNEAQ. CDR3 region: CASSFSGDYGYTF. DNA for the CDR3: TGTGCCAGCAGCTTCTCAGGGGACTATGGCTACACCTTC.

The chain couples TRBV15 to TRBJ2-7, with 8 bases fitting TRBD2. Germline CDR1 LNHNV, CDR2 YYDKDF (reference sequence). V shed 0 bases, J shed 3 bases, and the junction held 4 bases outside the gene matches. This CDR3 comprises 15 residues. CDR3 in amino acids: CATSRDRGGHYEQYV. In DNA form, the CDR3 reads TGTGCCACCAGCAGAGACCGGGGGGGACACTACGAGCAGTACGTC.

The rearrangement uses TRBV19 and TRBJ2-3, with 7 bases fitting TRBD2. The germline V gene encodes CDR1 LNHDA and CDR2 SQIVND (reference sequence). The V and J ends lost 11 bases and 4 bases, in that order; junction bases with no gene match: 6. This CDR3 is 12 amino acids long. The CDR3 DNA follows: TGTGCCGCCGGGGGGAGGGCAGATACGCAGTATTTT. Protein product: CAAGGRADTQYF. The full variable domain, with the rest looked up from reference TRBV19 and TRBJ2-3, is DGGITQSPKYLFRKEGQNVTLSCEQNLNHDAMYWYRQDPGQGLRLIYYSQIVNDFQKGDIAEGYSVSREKKESFPLTVTSAQKNPTAFYLCAAGGRADTQYFGPGTRLTVL.

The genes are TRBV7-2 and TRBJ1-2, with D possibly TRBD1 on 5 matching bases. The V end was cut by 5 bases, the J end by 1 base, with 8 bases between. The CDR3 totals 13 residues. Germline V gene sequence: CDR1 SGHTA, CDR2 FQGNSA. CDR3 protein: CASSARDNYGYTF. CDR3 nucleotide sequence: TGTGCCAGCAGCGCCAGGGATAACTATGGCTACACCTTC.